This T cell receptor beta chain was recorded in a study of shared clonotypes between healthy human individuals. Sequenced by immunoSEQ multiplex PCR; TCRdb stores in-frame clones only, minus some. The sample carries around 1.9 million clones, just under 95% recorded once. This clone was detected once. The target antigen is unknown. Naive CD8 cells lacked CD45RO and underwent positive selection for CCR7, leaving out terminally differentiated effector memory CD45RA+ cells. This CDR3 comprises 16 residues. The germline V gene has CDR1 MDHEN and CDR2 SYDVKM. V shed 6 bases and J 4 bases; nucleotides not matched to a gene: 15. Study results and limitations: Four donors had around 5.5% of their naive CD4 clonotypes in common.

The receptor comes from a man younger than 30 in good health. Some clones in this sample may be carry-over from other donors' samples. The gene calls are TRBV28 and TRBJ2-7, with TRBD2 matching over 7 bases. What was sequenced was naive CD8+ T cells from PBMCs. CDR3 loop: CASSPGEGRERYEQYF. CDR3 coding DNA: TGTGCCAGCAGCCCGGGCGAGGGGCGGGAGAGGTACGAGCAGTACTTC.